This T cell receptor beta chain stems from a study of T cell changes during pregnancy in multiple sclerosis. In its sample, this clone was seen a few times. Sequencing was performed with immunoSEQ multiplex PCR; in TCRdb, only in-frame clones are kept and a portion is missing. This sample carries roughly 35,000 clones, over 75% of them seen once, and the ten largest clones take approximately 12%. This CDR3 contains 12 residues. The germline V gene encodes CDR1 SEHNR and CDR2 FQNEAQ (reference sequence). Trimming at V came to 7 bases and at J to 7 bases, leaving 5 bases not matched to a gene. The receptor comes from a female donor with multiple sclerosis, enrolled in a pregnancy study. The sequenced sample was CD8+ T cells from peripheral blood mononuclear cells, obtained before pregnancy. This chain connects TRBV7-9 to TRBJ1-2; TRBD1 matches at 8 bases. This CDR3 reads CASTSGQAGYTF. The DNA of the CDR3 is TGTGCCAGCACCTCGGGACAGGCTGGCTACACCTTC.